What follows is one T cell receptor (beta chain) and its context. Original methodology: How many nucleated cells were present was estimated from reference gene primer amplification. Sequenced by immunoSEQ multiplex PCR; TCRdb stores in-frame clones only, minus some. The DNA was the basis for D and trimming; V, J and clone size are from that table. The table has a few hundred thousand clones, more than 80% seen once. These data are taken from a study of blood T cell repertoires in COVID-19. Study information: From the United States, Italy and Spain came samples of acute and convalescent COVID-19. PBMCs, B-cell-depleted T cells, or T cells were the source of the cDNA or gDNA that made up the material.

CDR3 length: 18 amino acids. Germline assignment: CDR1 SGHRS and CDR2 YFSETQ. After removal of 0 bases from V and 1 base from J, the junction contained 10 bases not matched to a gene. Those enrolled in Seattle joined during active infection and were followed longitudinally afterward. The chain employs TRBV5-1 and TRBJ2-5, with 9 positions matching TRBD2. This TCR was sampled from a woman aged 30 to 39 with COVID-19, enrolled during active disease. The sequencing sample was made of peripheral blood. As DNA, the CDR3 is TGCGCCAGCAGCTTGGGGCGGGGGGGCCGTGTGGCCCAAGAGACCCAGTACTTC. Amino acid sequence: CASSLGRGGRVAQETQYF.